This is a list of T cell receptor beta chains from one sample in a study of cytomegalovirus exposure and HLA in healthy donors. The data were produced by immunoSEQ multiplex PCR, yet TCRdb's version contains in-frame clones alone and is incomplete. The sample table sets out about 46,000 clones. The sequencing sample was made of PBMCs. The source is a woman aged 40 to 49 in good health and CMV-seronegative. The CDR3 runs from the conserved cysteine through the conserved F or W. The order of the fields is J gene, V gene, D gene, CDR3 protein, CDR3 DNA. D genes are given only for firm matches.

>TRBJ1-2|TRBV7-2|-
CASSLEVGGGGYTF
TGTGCCAGCAGCTTAGAGGTTGGGGGAGGTGGCTACACCTTC
>TRBJ2-1|TRBV28|TRBD2
CASSLGLVRIKTYNEQFF
TGTGCCAGCAGTTTGGGACTAGTGCGGATAAAAACCTACAATGAGCAGTTCTTC
>TRBJ1-2|TRBV11-2|-
CASSLLGDGYTF
TGTGCCAGCAGCTTATTGGGAGATGGCTACACCTTC
>TRBJ2-7|TRBV25-1|-
CASSEYKRRSYEQYF
TGTGCCAGCAGTGAATATAAGCGGCGCTCCTACGAGCAGTACTTC
>TRBJ2-1|TRBV5-1|TRBD2
CASSILAGGNSNEQFF
TGCGCCAGCAGCATTCTAGCGGGAGGGAACTCAAATGAGCAGTTCTTC
>TRBJ2-7|TRBV7-9|TRBD2
CASSPPLTSASYEQYF
TGTGCCAGCAGCCCTCCCCTGACTAGCGCATCCTACGAGCAGTACTTC
>TRBJ2-7|TRBV6-5|-
CASSYSMGQASYEQYF
TGTGCCAGCAGTTACTCGATGGGGCAGGCCTCCTACGAGCAGTACTTC
>TRBJ2-7|TRBV19|TRBD2
CASSIAGGAYEQYF
TGTGCCAGTAGTATAGCGGGAGGGGCCTACGAGCAGTACTTC
>TRBJ2-2|TRBV11-3|TRBD2
CASSSGLAGVGELFF
TGTGCCAGCAGCTCGGGACTAGCGGGAGTCGGGGAGCTGTTTTTT
>TRBJ2-5|TRBV4-1|TRBD2
CASSPDLSGKSETQYF
TGCGCCAGCAGCCCCGACCTTAGCGGGAAGAGCGAGACCCAGTACTTC
>TRBJ2-7|TRBV27|TRBD2
CASSWGGSDEQYF
TGTGCCAGCAGTTGGGGGGGTTCGGACGAGCAGTACTTC
>TRBJ1-4|TRBV7-9|-
CASSPRAGWEKLFF
TGTGCCAGCAGCCCTCGGGCAGGGTGGGAAAAACTGTTTTTT
>TRBJ1-2|TRBV6-5|-
CASSYPITGSTYGYTF
TGTGCCAGCAGTTACCCTATTACAGGGTCGACCTATGGCTACACCTTC
>TRBJ2-1|TRBV2|TRBD1
CASSNRGSNNEQFF
TGTGCCAGCAGTAACAGGGGGTCAAACAATGAGCAGTTCTTC
>TRBJ2-2|TRBV5-1|-
CASSLGTSGTGELFF
TGCGCCAGCAGCTTAGGGACTTCCGGGACCGGGGAGCTGTTTTTT
>TRBJ2-7|TRBV4-1|TRBD2
CASSLSPSGSNEQYF
TGCGCCAGCAGCCTTAGTCCTAGCGGGAGCAACGAGCAGTACTTC
>TRBJ2-7|TRBV29-1|-
CSVSGILYEQYF
TGCAGCGTTTCAGGGATTCTCTACGAGCAGTACTTC
>TRBJ2-7|TRBV7-9|-
CASSSTRGTTYEQYF
TGTGCCAGCAGCTCGACTAGAGGGACCACCTACGAGCAGTACTTC
>TRBJ2-7|TRBV7-2|-
CASSLRTLYEQYF
TGTGCCAGCAGCCTACGGACACTCTACGAGCAGTACTTC
>TRBJ2-1|TRBV6-1|-
CASSVGVRSYNEQFF
TGTGCCAGCAGTGTAGGAGTTCGGTCCTACAATGAGCAGTTCTTC
>TRBJ1-3|TRBV6-5|-
CASSSPLPSGNTIYF
TGTGCCAGCAGTTCCCCTCTCCCCTCTGGAAACACCATATATTTT
>TRBJ2-1|TRBV4-3|TRBD2
CASSQVYREAYNEQFF
TGCGCCAGCAGCCAAGTTTACCGGGAGGCCTACAATGAGCAGTTCTTC
>TRBJ1-5|TRBV19|-
CASSKGAGGNQPQHF
TGTGCCAGTAGTAAGGGCGCGGGAGGTAATCAGCCCCAGCATTTT
>TRBJ2-5|TRBV28|TRBD2
CASRLAGVGETQYF
TGTGCCAGCAGGCTAGCGGGAGTGGGGGAGACCCAGTACTTC
>TRBJ2-2|TRBV15|TRBD2
CATSRGSGRTHTGELFF
TGTGCCACCAGCAGGGGTAGCGGGAGGACCCACACCGGGGAGCTGTTTTTT
>TRBJ2-1|TRBV7-2|TRBD2
CASSLASGETDEQFF
TGTGCCAGCAGCTTAGCGAGCGGGGAGACCGATGAGCAGTTCTTC
>TRBJ2-7|TRBV30|-
CAWSVSGGQRLYEQYF
TGTGCCTGGAGTGTATCCGGTGGTCAGCGGCTCTACGAGCAGTACTTC
>TRBJ2-2|TRBV7-9|-
CASSLSGNTGELFF
TGTGCCAGCAGCTTGAGCGGGAACACCGGGGAGCTGTTTTTT
>TRBJ2-1|TRBV29-1|TRBD2
CSVDSPSGSSYNEQFF
TGCAGCGTTGATAGCCCTAGCGGGAGCTCCTACAATGAGCAGTTCTTC
>TRBJ1-4|TRBV9|-
CASSAPLSGKLFF
TGTGCCAGCAGCGCACCCCTTTCCGGAAAACTGTTTTTT
>TRBJ1-1|TRBV29-1|-
CSVWGEGPEVNEAFF
TGCAGCGTGTGGGGGGAGGGGCCTGAAGTTAATGAAGCTTTCTTT
>TRBJ2-7|TRBV28|-
CASSLSRYEQYF
TGTGCCAGCAGTTTAAGCCGCTACGAGCAGTACTTC
>TRBJ2-7|TRBV4-3|-
CASSPFSEQYF
TGCGCCAGCAGCCCTTTTAGCGAGCAGTACTTC
>TRBJ1-1|TRBV28|-
CASSLLAGDTEAFF
TGTGCCAGCAGTTTATTGGCAGGGGACACTGAAGCTTTCTTT
>TRBJ2-1|TRBV9|-
CASSPRAKYGEQFF
TGTGCCAGCAGCCCCCGAGCCAAATACGGTGAGCAGTTCTTC
>TRBJ2-7|TRBV9|TRBD2
CASSHAKSGNYEQYF
TGTGCCAGCAGCCACGCTAAAAGCGGGAACTACGAGCAGTACTTC
>TRBJ1-2|TRBV5-1|-
CASSLDSGGYTF
TGCGCCAGCAGCTTGGATTCGGGTGGCTACACCTTC
>TRBJ1-1|TRBV19|TRBD1
CASSAGRGTEAFF
TGTGCCAGTAGTGCGGGCAGGGGGACTGAAGCTTTCTTT
>TRBJ1-3|TRBV27|-
CARRRGSGNTIYF
TGTGCCAGACGAAGGGGCTCTGGAAACACCATATATTTT
>TRBJ2-7|TRBV19|TRBD2
CASKKAGAPYEQYF
TGTGCCAGTAAGAAAGCGGGAGCTCCGTACGAGCAGTACTTC
>TRBJ2-5|TRBV6-5|TRBD1
CACGRGQETQYF
TGTGCCTGCGGCAGGGGGCAGGAGACCCAGTACTTC
>TRBJ2-1|TRBV4-3|-
CASSQDPTGLTYNEQFF
TGCGCCAGCAGCCAGGATCCTACAGGGTTAACCTACAATGAGCAGTTCTTC
>TRBJ2-7|TRBV13|-
CASRPSGQTYEQYF
TGTGCCAGCAGACCGAGCGGGCAAACCTACGAGCAGTACTTC
>TRBJ1-2|TRBV5-4|-
CASSSEVPAGHGYTF
TGTGCCAGCAGCTCGGAAGTACCGGCGGGGCATGGCTACACCTTC
>TRBJ1-2|TRBV7-9|TRBD1
CASSPGDRGDYGYTF
TGTGCCAGCAGCCCGGGGGACAGGGGCGACTATGGCTACACCTTC
>TRBJ2-7|TRBV7-2|-
CASSLGGSGAGAYEQYF
TGTGCCAGCAGCTTAGGGGGGTCAGGGGCCGGGGCCTACGAGCAGTACTTC
>TRBJ1-5|TRBV6-1|-
CASGGGRSNQPQHF
TGTGCCAGCGGGGGGGGGCGTAGCAATCAGCCCCAGCATTTT
>TRBJ1-1|TRBV28|TRBD1
CASTRQGTNTEAFF
TGTGCCAGCACCAGACAGGGTACGAACACTGAAGCTTTCTTT
>TRBJ2-1|TRBV15|-
CATIATMTSGEQFF
TGTGCCACCATAGCCACTATGACGAGCGGGGAGCAGTTCTTC
>TRBJ1-2|TRBV2|-
CASSQQKNYGYTF
TGTGCCAGCAGCCAACAGAAGAACTATGGCTACACCTTC
>TRBJ2-1|TRBV18|-
CASSPFSVSSYNEQFF
TGTGCCAGCTCACCGTTTAGCGTTAGCTCCTACAATGAGCAGTTCTTC
>TRBJ1-5|TRBV6-5|-
CASSYSSGPQHF
TGTGCCAGCAGTTACTCCAGTGGGCCCCAGCATTTT
>TRBJ1-2|TRBV5-1|-
CASSLGEGGYGYTF
TGCGCCAGCAGCTTGGGGGAGGGCGGCTATGGCTACACCTTC
>TRBJ1-1|TRBV19|TRBD1
CASVGTGVDSQAFF
TGTGCCAGTGTCGGGACAGGGGTGGATTCCCAAGCTTTCTTT